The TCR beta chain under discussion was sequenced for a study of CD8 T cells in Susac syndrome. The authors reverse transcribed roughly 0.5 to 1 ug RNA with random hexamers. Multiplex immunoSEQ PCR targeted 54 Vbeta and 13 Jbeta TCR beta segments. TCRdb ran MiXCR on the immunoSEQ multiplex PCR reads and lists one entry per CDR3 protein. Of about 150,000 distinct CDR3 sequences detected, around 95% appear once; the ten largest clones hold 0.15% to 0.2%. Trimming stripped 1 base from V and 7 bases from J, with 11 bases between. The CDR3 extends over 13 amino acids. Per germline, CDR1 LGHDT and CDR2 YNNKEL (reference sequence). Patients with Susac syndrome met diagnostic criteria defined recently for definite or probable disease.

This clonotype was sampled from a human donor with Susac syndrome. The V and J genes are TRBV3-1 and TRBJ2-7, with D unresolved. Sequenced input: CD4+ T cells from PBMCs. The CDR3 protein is CASSQVTSREQYF. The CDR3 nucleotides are TGTGCCAGCAGCCAAGTCACGTCGAGGGAGCAGTACTTC.